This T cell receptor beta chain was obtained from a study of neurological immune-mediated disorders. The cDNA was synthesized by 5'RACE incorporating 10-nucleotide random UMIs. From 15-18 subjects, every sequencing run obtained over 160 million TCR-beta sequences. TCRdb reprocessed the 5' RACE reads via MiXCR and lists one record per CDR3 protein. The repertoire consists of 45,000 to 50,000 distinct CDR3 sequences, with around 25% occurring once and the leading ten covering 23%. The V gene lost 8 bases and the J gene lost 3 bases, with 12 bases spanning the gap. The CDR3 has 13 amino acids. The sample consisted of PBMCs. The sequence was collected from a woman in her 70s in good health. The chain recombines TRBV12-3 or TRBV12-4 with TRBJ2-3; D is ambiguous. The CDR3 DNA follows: TGTGCCAGCGGCCCGTTAGGTACAGATACGCAGTATTTT. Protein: CASGPLGTDTQYF.